This is a list of T cell receptor beta chains from one sample in a study of beta chain features in type 1 diabetes. Some clones are missing from TCRdb's copy, which holds only in-frame ones; the method was immunoSEQ multiplex PCR. There are 810,000 or so clones in the sample; roughly 15% occur only once, and 0.02% to 0.025% lies in the top ten. Sequencing was done on a sample of naive CD4+ T cells from blood. Receptors were obtained from a woman younger than 35 in good health. The CDR3 runs from the conserved cysteine through the conserved F or W. D genes are given only for firm matches. Expanded clones get a size class; other rows say once, few or many, or leave the size out.

V	size	J	D	DNA	CDR3
TRBV27	-	TRBJ2-1	-	TGTGCCAGCAGTCAGGCGTACAGCTCCTACAATGAGCAGTTCTTC	CASSQAYSSYNEQFF
TRBV5-6	few	TRBJ2-7	TRBD1	TGTGCCAGCAGCTTTCCAGGGGGCTCGGGTTACGAGCAGTACTTC	CASSFPGGSGYEQYF
TRBV15	-	TRBJ1-4	-	TGTGCCACCAGCAGTAGAGGGAGGGCTAATGAAAAACTGTTTTTT	CATSSRGRANEKLFF
TRBV7-2	few	TRBJ2-7	-	TGTGCCAGCAGCCTCGGGACGTTCCGCGAGCAGTACTTC	CASSLGTFREQYF
TRBV18	-	TRBJ2-7	-	TGTGCCAGCTCACCAGGCTCCTCCTACGAGCAGTACTTC	CASSPGSSYEQYF
TRBV20-1	-	TRBJ2-7	-	TGCAGTGCTTTTGAGGGCTCCGAGCAGTACTTC	CSAFEGSEQYF
TRBV7-3	-	TRBJ2-7	TRBD1	TGTGCCAGCAGCGTAAACAGGGGTCCCTCCTACGAGCAGTACTTC	CASSVNRGPSYEQYF
TRBV21-1	-	TRBJ2-1	-	TGTGCCAGCAGCCACCGCTCGGCGGGTAGCTCCTACAATGAGCAGTTCTTC	CASSHRSAGSSYNEQFF
TRBV18	-	TRBJ2-1	TRBD2	TGTGCCAGCTCACCATTTCTAGCGGGAGCATCCTACAATGAGCAGTTCTTC	CASSPFLAGASYNEQFF
TRBV5-1	-	TRBJ2-1	TRBD1	TGCGCCAGCAGCTTCGAAGGGGGCGGCTACAATGAGCAGTTCTTC	CASSFEGGGYNEQFF
TRBV7-8	once	TRBJ2-6	-	TGTGCCAGCAGCCAAGACGCCTACTCTGGGGCCAACGTCCTGACTTTC	CASSQDAYSGANVLTF
TRBV29-1	few	TRBJ2-3	-	TGCAGCGGGGGAGGACAGTTGGCAGATACGCAGTATTTT	CSGGGQLADTQYF
TRBV10-3	-	TRBJ2-2	-	TGTGCCATCACCGGGACCAACACCGGGGAGCTGTTTTTT	CAITGTNTGELFF
TRBV7-2	-	TRBJ2-5	-	TGTGCCAGCAGCCCGCAGTACTTC	CASSPQYF
TRBV13	few	TRBJ2-1	-	TGTGCCAGCAGCCCCCGATATTACTCGTTCAATGAGCAGTTCTTC	CASSPRYYSFNEQFF
TRBV10-3	few	TRBJ2-2	-	TGTGCCATCAGTGAGGAGTACGTCGGGGAGCTGTTTTTT	CAISEEYVGELFF
TRBV9	-	TRBJ1-5	-	TGTGCCAGCAGCGTAGATGGAGGGGCTCAGCCCCAGCATTTT	CASSVDGGAQPQHF
TRBV25-1	-	TRBJ2-2	-	TGTGCCAGCACCCACACCGGGGAGCTGTTTTTT	CASTHTGELFF
TRBV4-2	few	TRBJ2-1	TRBD2	TGTGCCAGCAGCCAACGGACTAGCGGCTCCTACAATGAGCAGTTCTTC	CASSQRTSGSYNEQFF
TRBV5-1	-	TRBJ2-7	-	TGCGCCAGCAGCTTGCAGTACTGGGACGAGCAGTACTTC	CASSLQYWDEQYF
TRBV18	few	TRBJ2-4	TRBD2	TGTGCCAGCTCACAGCCAACTAGCGGCAATACCAAAAACATTCAGTACTTC	CASSQPTSGNTKNIQYF
TRBV18	few	TRBJ1-4	-	TGTGCCAGCTCACAGAGAGGACGATTTGTGTTTTTT	CASSQRGRFVFF
TRBV25-1	few	TRBJ2-5	-	TGTGCCAGCAGGATGGGGGAGACCCAGTACTTC	CASRMGETQYF
TRBV4-2	-	TRBJ2-7	-	TGTGCCAGCAGCCAAGTAGCGGCCTACGAGCAGTACTTC	CASSQVAAYEQYF
TRBV6-1	-	TRBJ1-5	-	TGTGCCAGCAGTGGGGGCAATCAGCCCCAGCATTTT	CASSGGNQPQHF
TRBV4-3	-	TRBJ1-6	-	TGCGCCAGCAGCCAAGATGGGCAGGGAACTTCACCCCTCCACTTT	CASSQDGQGTSPLHF
TRBV2	-	TRBJ1-5	-	TGTGCCAGCAGTGATGTCCTTAGCAATCAGCCCCAGCATTTT	CASSDVLSNQPQHF
TRBV18	-	TRBJ2-1	TRBD1	TGTGCCAGCTCAGGACAGGGGGCCTTCTACAATGAGCAGTTCTTC	CASSGQGAFYNEQFF
TRBV7-9	few	TRBJ1-3	-	TGTGCCAGCAGCCTAGGCGGGACCTCTGGAAACACCATATATTTT	CASSLGGTSGNTIYF
TRBV15	few	TRBJ2-2	-	TGTGCCACAACCCCACAGGGCACCGGGGAGCTGTTTTTT	CATTPQGTGELFF
TRBV9	-	TRBJ2-5	-	TGTGCCAGCAGCGTAGGGGAATACCGGAGAACCCAGTACTTC	CASSVGEYRRTQYF
TRBV7-2	few	TRBJ2-3	-	TGTGCCAGCAGCTTAGGTCTCACAGATACGCAGTATTTT	CASSLGLTDTQYF
TRBV28	few	TRBJ2-2	-	TGTGCCAGCAGTTCCCACGAAATCCGGGGCGAGCTGTTTTTT	CASSSHEIRGELFF
TRBV2	-	TRBJ2-1	-	TGTGCCAGCAGTGAATTAGGGTGGGGTGAGCAGTTCTTC	CASSELGWGEQFF
TRBV7-2	few	TRBJ1-3	-	TGTGCCAGCAGCTTCTCAGGCTCTGGAAACACCATATATTTT	CASSFSGSGNTIYF
TRBV21-1	-	TRBJ2-2	-	TGTGCCAGCAGCAAACCAACCGTGGTCCGACTAGCGGGAAACACCGGGGAGCTGTTTTTT	CASSKPTVVRLAGNTGELFF
TRBV28	few	TRBJ1-5	TRBD1	TGTGCCAGCAGGCCAACAGGGGCCAGCAATCAGCCCCAGCATTTT	CASRPTGASNQPQHF
TRBV10-3	few	TRBJ2-2	-	TGTGCCATCAGTGAATCGGCGGGCTCTGACACCGGGGAGCTGTTTTTT	CAISESAGSDTGELFF
TRBV7-9	few	TRBJ1-3	-	TGTGCCAGCAGCTTTTTGCTGGCTGGAAACACCATATATTTT	CASSFLLAGNTIYF
TRBV28	-	TRBJ2-5	TRBD1	TGTGCCAGCAGCTTAAAAATGACAGGGCCTAAAGAGACCCAGTACTTC	CASSLKMTGPKETQYF
TRBV15	-	TRBJ2-7	TRBD1	TGTGCCACCAGGTCCCGATCGGGACAGCACTACGAGCAGTACTTC	CATRSRSGQHYEQYF
TRBV7-2	few	TRBJ2-4	-	TGTGCCAGCAGTACAGGGAGGGGAAACATTCAGTACTTC	CASSTGRGNIQYF
TRBV7-2	-	TRBJ1-1	-	TGTGCCAGCAGCTTATCTCTTACAAACACTGAAGCTTTCTTT	CASSLSLTNTEAFF
TRBV28	-	TRBJ2-1	-	TGTGCCAGCACCCACGAGGGGCGAAGCTACAATGAGCAGTTCTTC	CASTHEGRSYNEQFF
TRBV9	once	TRBJ2-1	TRBD2	TGTGCCAGCAGCATCAGCGGGAGTTATATCAATGAGCAGTTCTTC	CASSISGSYINEQFF
TRBV2	-	TRBJ2-2	TRBD1	TGTGCCAGCAGTGAGACAGGGGGCGGCACCGGGGAGCTGTTTTTT	CASSETGGGTGELFF
TRBV18	few	TRBJ2-6	-	TGTGCCAGCTCACCAAGTTTTCCGCTGTCTGGGGCCAACGTCCTGACTTTC	CASSPSFPLSGANVLTF
TRBV7-9	few	TRBJ1-1	-	TGTGCCAGCAGCCGGTGGAGGACTGAAGCTTTCTTT	CASSRWRTEAFF